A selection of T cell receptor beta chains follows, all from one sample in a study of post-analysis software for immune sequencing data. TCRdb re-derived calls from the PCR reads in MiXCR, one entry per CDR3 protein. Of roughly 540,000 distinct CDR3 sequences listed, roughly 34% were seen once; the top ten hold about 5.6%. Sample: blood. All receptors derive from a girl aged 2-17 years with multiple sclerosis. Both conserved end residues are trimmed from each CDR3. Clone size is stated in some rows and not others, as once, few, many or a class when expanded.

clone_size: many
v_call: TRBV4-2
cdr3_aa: ASSRGLAGQETQY

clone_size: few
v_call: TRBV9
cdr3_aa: ASSVGGSTGGYGYT

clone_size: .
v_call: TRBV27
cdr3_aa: ASSRVRKATQY

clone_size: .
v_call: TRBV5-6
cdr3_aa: ASSLAWGLTGELF

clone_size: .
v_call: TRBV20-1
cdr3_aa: SVESGGQADTQY

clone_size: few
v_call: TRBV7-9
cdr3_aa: ASSFEGSGQY

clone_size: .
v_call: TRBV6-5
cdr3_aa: ASRAGGFQETQY

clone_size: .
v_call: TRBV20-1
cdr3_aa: SARGRLAGGGSYEQY

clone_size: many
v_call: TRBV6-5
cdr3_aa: ASSYSGFGGRRFQETQY

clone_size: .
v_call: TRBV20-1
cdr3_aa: SAPLGETSTDTQY

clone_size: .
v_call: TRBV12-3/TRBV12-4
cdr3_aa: ASSLEERGSTPLH

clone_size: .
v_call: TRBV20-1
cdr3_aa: SASVLAGALDTQY

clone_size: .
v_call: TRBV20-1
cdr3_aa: SARVRLGLAGGPSYEQY

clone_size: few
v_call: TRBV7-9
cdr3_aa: ASTRQGERNEQF

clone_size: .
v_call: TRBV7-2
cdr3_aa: ASSLGLAGGRRETQY

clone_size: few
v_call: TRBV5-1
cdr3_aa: ASSLDGVRGYT

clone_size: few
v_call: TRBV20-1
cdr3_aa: SARNSERGVYYEQY

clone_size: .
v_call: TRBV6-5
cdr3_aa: ASRLAETYNERF

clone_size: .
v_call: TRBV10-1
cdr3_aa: ASSESATYEQY

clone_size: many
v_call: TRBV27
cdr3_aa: ASSLQGPSYEQY

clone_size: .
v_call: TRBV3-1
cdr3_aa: ASSPRTGGALGGYT

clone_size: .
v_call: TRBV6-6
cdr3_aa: ASIRGVGGTDTQY

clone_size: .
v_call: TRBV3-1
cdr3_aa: ASSQTSGGALQF

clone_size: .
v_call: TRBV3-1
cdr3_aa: ASSQVALYGYT

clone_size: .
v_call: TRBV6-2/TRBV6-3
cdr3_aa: ASSATRDNEQF

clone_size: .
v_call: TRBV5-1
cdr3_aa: TSSSNQVFQY

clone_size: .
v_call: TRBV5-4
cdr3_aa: ASSPGGVVNTGELF

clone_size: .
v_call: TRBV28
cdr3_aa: ASSFDRPGELF

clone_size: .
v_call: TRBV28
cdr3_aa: ASSLRQASYEQY

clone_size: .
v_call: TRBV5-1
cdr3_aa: ASSVDRGGGETQY

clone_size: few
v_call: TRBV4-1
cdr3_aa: ASRQLGPKNYGYT

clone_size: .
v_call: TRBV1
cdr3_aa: TSSQEASLGETQY